This TCR beta chain was recovered during a study of T cells in Graves' hyperthyroidism and ophthalmopathy. V was pared by 6 bases and J by 6 bases, with 12 bases between. Germline CDR1 is ENHRY and CDR2 is SYGVKD. The CDR3 has 12 residues. This clonotype was counted many times. Amplified TCR beta CDR3 regions derived from RNA transcripts. A first-round RT-PCR of the TCR CDR3 used the HTBI primer set. TCRdb fed the multiplex PCR reads into MiXCR, producing one record per CDR3 protein. The profile covers about 370,000 distinct CDR3 sequences, with around 15% appearing a single time and approximately 20% taken by the ten largest.

The gene calls are TRBV10-3 and TRBJ2-7, with D perhaps matching TRBD1 (6 bases). This clonotype originated in a woman aged 60-75 years with Graves' ophthalmopathy. Sequences were obtained from blood. The chain's CDR3 is CAIRDSLGEQYF. The DNA of the CDR3 is TGTGCCATCAGGGACAGTCTAGGCGAGCAGTACTTC.